Following are 21 T cell receptor beta chains from one sample sequenced in a study of CD8 T cells in ankylosing spondylitis. A single record per CDR3 protein comes from TCRdb applying MiXCR to the 5' RACE reads. The sample lists fewer than 250,000 distinct CDR3 sequences, 30% to 40% occurring once. The sample comprised blood, either unsorted or a sorted T cell fraction (not recorded which). These receptors were collected from a male donor with ankylosing spondylitis or in good health (not recorded which).

This clonotype was detected only a few times. This may be a read error, as it is one base from a much larger clone. The chain carries TRBV20-1 and TRBJ2-5; 10 bases align to TRBD2. This CDR3 comprises 17 residues. CDR1 and CDR2 from the germline V gene are DFQATT and SNEGSKA (reference sequence). The CDR3 DNA reads TGCTGTGCTAGAGGAGCGGGGGGGCCCTCGGGGGTAGAGACCCAGTACTTC. Protein: CCARGAGGPSGVETQYF.

The rearrangement joins TRBV7-2 to TRBJ2-3; D not resolved. The CDR3 is made up of 13 amino acids. Trimming shortened V by 5 bases and J by 5 bases, and 11 bases separated the two germline ends. Germline CDR1 and CDR2: SGHTA and FQGNSA. The CDR3 is CASSGPWGDTQYF. CDR3 coding DNA: TGTGCCAGCAGCGGGCCCTGGGGAGATACGCAGTATTTT.

This clonotype was seen a handful of times. The rearrangement links TRBV20-1 to TRBJ1-6; D gene ambiguous. The germline V gene has CDR1 DFQATT and CDR2 SNEGSKA (reference sequence). Trimming removed 3 bases at V and 9 bases at J, with 6 bases between. The CDR3 extends over 11 amino acids. CDR3: CSARSGSPLHF. CDR3 nucleotides: TGCAGTGCTAGGTCTGGTTCACCCCTCCACTTT.

The sample holds many counts of this clonotype. The rearrangement joins TRBV6-5 to TRBJ1-2; D remains unclear. With 5 bases removed from V and 4 bases from J, the gap between germline ends came to 8 bases. The CDR3 runs 12 residues. Germline lookup yields CDR1 MNHEY and CDR2 SVGAGI. The CDR3 sequence is CASSTKTYGYTF. CDR3 in DNA: TGTGCCAGCAGTACGAAAACCTATGGCTACACCTTC.

This clonotype showed up just once. The rearrangement links TRBV9 to TRBJ2-3; TRBD2 might be the D (6 bases). Trimming cost V 4 bases and J 2 bases, with 14 bases left between them. This CDR3 comprises 15 residues. The germline CDR1 and CDR2 sequences are SGDLS and YYNGEE. CDR3 sequence reads: CASSPRTTTTDTQYF. The CDR3 nucleotides are TGTGCCAGCAGCCCCCGGACTACCACCACAGATACGCAGTATTTT.

This clonotype was observed a handful of times. CDR3 in amino acids: CATSTSGGSTDTQYF. The CDR3 DNA reads as TGTGCCACCAGCACTAGCGGGGGTAGCACAGATACGCAGTATTTT. This chain joins TRBV15 and TRBJ2-3; 10 bases fit TRBD2. The germline V gene has CDR1 LNHNV and CDR2 YYDKDF (reference sequence). CDR3 length: 15 amino acids. V lost 4 bases and J lost 0; bases outside the gene matches: 1.

DNA for the CDR3: TGTGCCAGCAGTTTGACACCGACCTACGAGCAGTACTTC. Its protein product is CASSLTPTYEQYF. This chain uses TRBV27 with TRBJ2-7, with unresolved D. With 3 bases removed from V and 2 bases from J, the gap between germline ends came to 8 bases. From germline, CDR1 is MNHEY and CDR2 SMNVEV (reference sequence). CDR3 length: 13 residues.

The chain is built from TRBV29-1 and TRBJ2-2; TRBD1 might be the D (6 bases). This CDR3 comprises 12 residues. The V gene's germline CDR1 is SQVTM and CDR2 ANQGSEA. V lost 4 bases to trimming and J lost 3 bases, with 6 bases between them. CDR3 in amino acids: CSVAGDTGELFF. The CDR3 bases are TGCAGCGTTGCAGGGGACACCGGGGAGCTGTTTTTT.

The rearrangement joins TRBV7-2 to TRBJ1-1; D is ambiguous. CDR3 length: 14 residues. Trimming removed 5 bases at V and 6 bases at J, with 16 bases between. The germline CDR1 and CDR2 sequences are SGHTA and FQGNSA. As DNA, the CDR3 is TGTGCCAGCAGCCCTAGCAGGCGGTCTTCTGAAGCTTTCTTT. Translation gives CASSPSRRSSEAFF.

This clonotype was counted ten times or more. This sequence joins TRBV20-1 and TRBJ1-6; 9 nucleotides line up with TRBD1. V was clipped by 6 bases and J by 9 bases; unmatched bases: 6. Germline-derived CDR1 and CDR2 are DFQATT and SNEGSKA (reference sequence). The length of the CDR3 is 13 residues. This chain's CDR3 is CSAPRTGVSPLHF. For the CDR3, the DNA is TGCAGTGCGCCACGGACAGGGGTTTCACCCCTCCACTTT.

The V and J genes are TRBV12-3 or TRBV12-4 and TRBJ2-5; either TRBD1 or TRBD2 may fit D (5 bases each). This CDR3 has 14 residues. V was cut by 6 bases and J by 5 bases, with 16 bases left in between. The CDR3: CASSLRDLRETQYF. DNA for the CDR3: TGTGCCAGCAGCCTTAGGGACCTGCGGGAGACCCAGTACTTC.

This clonotype was observed a single time. The chain recombines TRBV12-3 or TRBV12-4 with TRBJ1-6; maybe TRBD1 (5 bases). Deletions cut 2 bases from V and 9 bases from J, with 5 bases between. This CDR3 comprises 12 residues. The CDR3 loop is CASSLQGSPLHF. The CDR3 bases are TGTGCCAGCAGTTTACAGGGTTCACCCCTCCACTTT.

The rearrangement links TRBV5-1 to TRBJ1-2; 11 bases line up with TRBD1. The germline CDR1 and CDR2 sequences are SGHRS and YFSETQ. The CDR3 has 16 residues. The junction had 7 bases not matched to a gene; V was cut back by 4 bases and J by 2 bases. CDR3 nucleotide sequence: TGCGCCAGCAGCGGCAGGACAGGGGGCCTCAACTATGGCTACACCTTC. Translated, it gives CASSGRTGGLNYGYTF.

This clonotype came up once. CDR3 protein: CASSQDAGTYGYGYTF. Here the CDR3 DNA reads TGTGCCAGCAGCCAAGATGCGGGGACCTACGGCTATGGCTACACCTTC. The chain links TRBV3-1 to TRBJ1-2; D might be TRBD1 (5 bases). With 0 bases removed from V and 4 bases from J, the gap between germline ends came to 15 bases. The germline gives CDR1 LGHDT, CDR2 YNNKEL (reference sequence). The CDR3 length is 16 residues.

This sequence joins TRBV6-2 or TRBV6-3 and TRBJ2-2; TRBD1 is a possible D gene (6 bases). Germline V gives CDR1 MNHEY, CDR2 SVGEGT. V was pared by 2 bases and J by 3 bases, with 10 bases between. The CDR3 extends over 15 amino acids. CDR3 region: CASSYVRGYTGELFF. The CDR3 nucleotides are TGTGCCAGCAGTTACGTCAGGGGTTACACCGGGGAGCTGTTTTTT.

The V gene is TRBV29-1, the J gene TRBJ1-2; TRBD1 matches 8 bases. In germline, CDR1 is SQVTM, CDR2 ANQGSEA. With V trimmed by 4 bases and J by 4 bases, 5 bases remained unmatched. This CDR3 has 13 residues. The CDR3 nucleotides read TGCAGCGTTGGGGCAGGGGGCTCCTATGGCTACACCTTC. Protein product: CSVGAGGSYGYTF.

Concerning this clonotype itself: One junction end does not reproduce the germline sequence, and a read error may be involved. J is TRBJ2-7 and V is TRBV12-3 or TRBV12-4; 9 nucleotides line up with TRBD1. The CDR3 has 13 residues. This CDR3 reads CATSEQGAGEQYF. The CDR3 DNA sequence: TGTGCCACCAGTGAACAGGGGGCAGGGGAGCAGTACTTC.

Many counts were recorded for this clonotype. The chain employs TRBV20-1 and TRBJ2-3; D gene unclear. In germline, CDR1 is DFQATT, CDR2 SNEGSKA (reference sequence). V lost 3 bases and J 1 base, leaving 11 bases between the germline ends. The CDR3 is 14 residues long. The CDR3 DNA is TGCAGTGCTAGCTCTGCTGGAGGCACAGATACGCAGTATTTT. Its translation is CSASSAGGTDTQYF.

This chain joins TRBV27 and TRBJ1-5; 8 positions match TRBD1. From germline, CDR1 is MNHEY and CDR2 SMNVEV (reference sequence). V lost 4 bases and J lost 7; bases outside the gene matches: 6. This CDR3 is 14 amino acids long. The CDR3 here is CASSSVTGEQPQHF. CDR3 coding DNA: TGTGCCAGCAGTTCCGTGACAGGGGAGCAGCCCCAGCATTTT.

This chain joins TRBV20-1 and TRBJ2-1, with unresolved D. The CDR3 runs 14 residues. V was cut by 0 bases and J by 7 bases, with 13 bases left in between. The germline V gene encodes CDR1 DFQATT and CDR2 SNEGSKA (reference sequence). The CDR3 spells CSARDPGRWNEQFF. CDR3 DNA sequence: TGCAGTGCTAGAGATCCCGGCAGATGGAATGAGCAGTTCTTC.

This clonotype has a handful of counts. CDR3 bases: TGCAGTGCTTCCCGGGACAGATATGGCTACACCTTC. Translated, it gives CSASRDRYGYTF. The rearrangement links TRBV20-1 to TRBJ1-2, with 7 bases aligning to TRBD1. The CDR3 covers 12 residues. Germline loops: CDR1 DFQATT, CDR2 SNEGSKA (reference sequence). V gave up 5 bases and J gave up 5 bases; unmatched junction bases: 5.